Shown below are 3 T cell receptor beta chains from a single sample sequenced in a study of cytomegalovirus exposure and HLA in healthy donors. PCR employed 60 Vbeta and 13 Jbeta primers. The method was immunoSEQ multiplex PCR; TCRdb's version includes in-frame clones alone and lacks a portion of them. The sample records approximately 200,000 clones, 60% to 85% being singletons. Sequencing input: PBMCs. The receptor set was obtained from a girl under 18 in good health and CMV-seropositive.

The genes are TRBV6-5 and TRBJ1-6; no clear D gene. V was shortened by 7 bases and J by 9 bases, with 13 bases between the two germline ends. This CDR3 comprises 13 residues. CDR1 and CDR2 (germline): MNHEY, SVGAGI. The CDR3: CASKVTLSSPLHF. The CDR3 bases are TGTGCCAGCAAAGTGACATTATCTTCACCCCTCCACTTT.

The chain carries TRBV2 and TRBJ1-5; the match to TRBD1 covers 11 bases. J was trimmed by 4 bases and V by 4 bases; bases with no gene match: 9. The CDR3 totals 17 residues. In germline, CDR1 is SNHLY, CDR2 FYNNEI. Written as DNA, the CDR3 is TGTGCCAGCAGTGTGGGCCTCGGGACAGGGGGAAATCAGCCCCAGCATTTT. It encodes CASSVGLGTGGNQPQHF.

The chain couples TRBV7-2 to TRBJ2-5; 7 positions match TRBD2. There are 14 residues in the CDR3. V shed 5 bases, J shed 3 bases, and the junction held 6 bases outside the gene matches. Germline values: CDR1 SGHTA, CDR2 FQGNSA. The CDR3 loop is CASSTGLVKETQYF. The DNA for the CDR3 is TGTGCCAGCAGCACCGGACTAGTTAAAGAGACCCAGTACTTC.